This is a list of T cell receptor beta chains from one sample in a study of T-cell memory formation after mild COVID-19. TCRdb ran MiXCR on the 5' RACE reads and lists one entry per CDR3 protein. The sample lists 57,000 or so distinct CDR3 sequences, less than 9.5% seen once, with approximately 1.1% in the top ten. The source material was PBMCs or a T cell subset sorted from them (not recorded which). These receptors were collected from a man aged 18-30 years who had mild COVID-19 (a few samples of this study predate the infection). Cell type and time point are not known. CDR3s include the opening cysteine and the closing phenylalanine or tryptophan. Each record gives: D gene, clone size, J gene, V gene, CDR3 DNA, CDR3 protein. The D gene is left open where the match is weak. The size of a clone is reported for some rows only, either as once, few or many, or as a class for expanded clones.

NA few TRBJ1-2 TRBV5-1 TGCGCCAGCAGCTCGGGGACGGTTGATAACTATGGCTACACCTTC CASSSGTVDNYGYTF
TRBD2 many TRBJ2-1 TRBV7-3 TGTGCCAGCAGCTTAGGACTAGCGGGGAACAATGAGCAGTTCTTC CASSLGLAGNNEQFF
TRBD1 NA TRBJ1-5 TRBV30 TGTGCCTGGAGTACCCAGACAGGGGAGCCCCAGCATTTT CAWSTQTGEPQHF
NA NA TRBJ2-3 TRBV11-3 TGTGCCAGCAGCTTAGGAGCCTCAGATACGCAGTATTTT CASSLGASDTQYF
NA NA TRBJ2-1 TRBV5-1 TGCGCCAGCAGCTTGTCGCTAGCCAGGTATGAGCAGTTCTTC CASSLSLARYEQFF
NA many TRBJ1-2 TRBV5-1 TGCGCCAGCAGCTTGGTCACCGGGACACCCCATGGCTACACCTTC CASSLVTGTPHGYTF
NA NA TRBJ1-2 TRBV2 TGTGCCAGCAGAGTAACTGGGATGAACTATGGCTACACCTTC CASRVTGMNYGYTF
NA many TRBJ2-3 TRBV9 TGTGCCAGCAGCGTCTCCTCTAGCACAGATACGCAGTATTTT CASSVSSSTDTQYF
TRBD1 NA TRBJ1-2 TRBV7-2 TGTGCCAGCAGCCTACAGGGGACTAACTATGGCTACACCTTC CASSLQGTNYGYTF
TRBD1 NA TRBJ1-1 TRBV7-9 TGTGCCAGCAGCCAATTAGGGGGCGACACTGAAGCTTTCTTT CASSQLGGDTEAFF
NA many TRBJ2-3 TRBV29-1 TGCAGCGTGGTCCCCCCCGCAGATACGCAGTATTTT CSVVPPADTQYF
TRBD2 NA TRBJ2-5 TRBV29-1 TGCAGCGTTGATGTGCGAGACGGGCGGGGGGAGACCCAGTACTTC CSVDVRDGRGETQYF
TRBD1 few TRBJ2-1 TRBV5-1 TGCGCCAGCAGCCCAACAGGGGGGCGCTCCTACAATGAGCAGTTCTTC CASSPTGGRSYNEQFF
TRBD2 few TRBJ2-3 TRBV11-2 TGTGCCAGCAGCTTACGGTTCTTGGAGGTGGCGGGGGGTAGGGATACGCAGTATTTT CASSLRFLEVAGGRDTQYF
NA few TRBJ1-1 TRBV7-2 TGTGCCAGCAGCTTAGTCGTGGGGGCGGGCACTGAAGCTTTCTTT CASSLVVGAGTEAFF
NA NA TRBJ2-3 TRBV11-2 TGTGCCAGCAGCCCTCCTTACTGGGATACGCAGTATTTT CASSPPYWDTQYF
NA few TRBJ1-5 TRBV27 TGTGCCAGCAGTTTAGGGTTCTTCCAGCCCCAGCATTTT CASSLGFFQPQHF
NA few TRBJ2-3 TRBV12-3/TRBV12-4 TGTGCCAGCAACCCGGGGCCAGCGGAGACAGATACGCAGTATTTT CASNPGPAETDTQYF
NA NA TRBJ2-3 TRBV24-1 TGTGCCACCAGTGTTAAGGGGCCCACAGATACGCAGTATTTT CATSVKGPTDTQYF
TRBD2 NA TRBJ2-2 TRBV5-1 TGCGCCAGCAGCTTGGGGACTAGCGGGGGGCCGAGAACCGGGGAGCTGTTTTTT CASSLGTSGGPRTGELFF
NA NA TRBJ1-5 TRBV3-1 TGTGCCAGCAGCCAATCGGACAGTGATCAGCCCCAGCATTTT CASSQSDSDQPQHF
NA few TRBJ1-3 TRBV7-9 TGTGCCAGCAGCCACGAAGGCCATGCGCGAAACACCATATATTTT CASSHEGHARNTIYF
NA few TRBJ2-3 TRBV5-4 TGTGCCAGCAGAACGGACGGGGATACGCAGTATTTT CASRTDGDTQYF
TRBD1 NA TRBJ1-4 TRBV7-9 TGTGCCAGCAGCTTACAGCCAGGGGGTGAAAAACTGTTTTTT CASSLQPGGEKLFF
NA few TRBJ1-6 TRBV7-2 TGTGCCAGCAGCTTAAATAATTCACCCCTCCACTTT CASSLNNSPLHF
NA NA TRBJ2-1 TRBV5-6 TGTGCCAGCAGCTTGGACGCTCGGGGGTGGAATGAGCAGTTCTTC CASSLDARGWNEQFF
NA NA TRBJ2-3 TRBV5-6 TGTGCCAGCAGCTTGCATAGCACAGATACGCAGTATTTT CASSLHSTDTQYF
NA many TRBJ2-3 TRBV29-1 TGCAGCGTTGAGTTCCCGACCACTTATTTT CSVEFPTTYF
NA few TRBJ2-3 TRBV25-1 TGTGCCAGCAGTGGAACAGCTACAGATACGCAGTATTTT CASSGTATDTQYF
TRBD2 few TRBJ2-3 TRBV29-1 TGCAGCGTAGGGACTAGCGGAGTCTCGGGTACGCAGTATTTT CSVGTSGVSGTQYF
TRBD2 many TRBJ2-5 TRBV7-7 TGTGCTAGCAGCCCGGACGCGGGGGGGACCCAGTACTTC CASSPDAGGTQYF
TRBD1 few TRBJ2-1 TRBV29-1 TGCAGCGTTGACGGGGGACAGGGGAGGTTCTTC CSVDGGQGRFF
TRBD1 many TRBJ2-5 TRBV7-2 TGTGCCAGCAGCTTAGCGCCCGGGACAGGCCAAGAGACCCAGTACTTC CASSLAPGTGQETQYF
TRBD2 few TRBJ2-2 TRBV5-4 TGTGCCAGCAGCTTGTCGGCTAGCGGGGCGTCTGGGGAGCTGTTTTTT CASSLSASGASGELFF
TRBD1 many TRBJ2-7 TRBV20-1 TGCAGTGCCCCGACAGGGGGCCTCTACGAGCAGTACTTC CSAPTGGLYEQYF
NA few TRBJ1-2 TRBV5-6 TGTGCCAGCAGCTCCTTGCAGGGAAACTATGGCTACACCTTC CASSSLQGNYGYTF
TRBD2 many TRBJ2-1 TRBV7-9 TGTGCCAGCAGCTCGCGAGCGGGGGGGCCGGTCTTC CASSSRAGGPVF
TRBD1 NA TRBJ2-4 TRBV19 TGTGCCAGTAGTATGCGGACAGGTTGGGACAGGGGCTTC CASSMRTGWDRGF
NA many TRBJ2-3 TRBV4-1 TGCGCCAGCAGCCAAGAAAACTTCCCTAGCACAGATACGCAGTATTTT CASSQENFPSTDTQYF
NA NA TRBJ2-3 TRBV28 TGTGCCAGCAGTTTCCCCGGTGGGGATACGCAGTATTTT CASSFPGGDTQYF
NA NA TRBJ1-3 TRBV5-1 TGCGCCAGCAGCTTGGACGTTGGAGGCTTTGGAAACACCATATATTTT CASSLDVGGFGNTIYF
NA NA TRBJ2-1 TRBV29-1 TGCAGCGCAACGCCGGGGCTAGCCTACAATGAGCAGTTCTTC CSATPGLAYNEQFF